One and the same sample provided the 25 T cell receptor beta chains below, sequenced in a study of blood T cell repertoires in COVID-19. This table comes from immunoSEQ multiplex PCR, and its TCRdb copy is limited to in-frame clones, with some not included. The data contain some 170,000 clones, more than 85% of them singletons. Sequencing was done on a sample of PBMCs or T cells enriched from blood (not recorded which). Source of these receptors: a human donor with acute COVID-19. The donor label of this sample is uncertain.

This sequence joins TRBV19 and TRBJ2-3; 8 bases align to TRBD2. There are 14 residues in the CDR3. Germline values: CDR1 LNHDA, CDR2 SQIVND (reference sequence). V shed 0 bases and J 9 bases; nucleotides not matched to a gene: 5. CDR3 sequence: CASSIDRGGGTQYF. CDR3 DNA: TGTGCCAGTAGTATAGATCGGGGCGGGGGGACGCAGTATTTT.

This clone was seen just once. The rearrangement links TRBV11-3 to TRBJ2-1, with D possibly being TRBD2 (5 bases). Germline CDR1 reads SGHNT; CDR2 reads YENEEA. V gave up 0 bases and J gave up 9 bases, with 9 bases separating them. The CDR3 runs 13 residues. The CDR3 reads CASSLDKGGEQFF. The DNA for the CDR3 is TGTGCCAGCAGCTTAGACAAAGGAGGTGAGCAGTTCTTC.

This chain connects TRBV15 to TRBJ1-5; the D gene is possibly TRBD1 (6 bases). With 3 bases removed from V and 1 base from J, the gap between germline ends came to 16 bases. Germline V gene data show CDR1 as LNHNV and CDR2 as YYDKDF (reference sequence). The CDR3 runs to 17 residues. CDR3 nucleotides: TGTGCCACCAGCAGGGGAGGGGGGCTAGGGAGCAATCAGCCCCAGCATTTT. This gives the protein CATSRGGGLGSNQPQHF.

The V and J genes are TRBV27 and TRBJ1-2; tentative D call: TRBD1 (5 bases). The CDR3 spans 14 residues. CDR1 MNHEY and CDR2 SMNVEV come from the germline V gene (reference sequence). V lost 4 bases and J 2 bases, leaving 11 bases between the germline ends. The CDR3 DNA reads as TGTGCCAGCAGTTCCGCGGGACGGAACTATGGCTACACCTTC. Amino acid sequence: CASSSAGRNYGYTF.

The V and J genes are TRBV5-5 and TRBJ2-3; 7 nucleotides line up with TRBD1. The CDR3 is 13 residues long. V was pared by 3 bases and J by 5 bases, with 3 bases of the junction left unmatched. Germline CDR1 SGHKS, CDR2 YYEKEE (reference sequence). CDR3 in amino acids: CASSSGTEDTQYF. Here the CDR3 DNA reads TGTGCCAGCAGCTCGGGGACAGAAGATACGCAGTATTTT.

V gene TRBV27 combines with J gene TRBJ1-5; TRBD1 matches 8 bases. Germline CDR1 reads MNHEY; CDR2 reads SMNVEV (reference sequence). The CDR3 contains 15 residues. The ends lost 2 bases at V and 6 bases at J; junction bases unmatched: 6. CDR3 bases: TGTGCCAGCAGTTTAGGAGCAGGGGGCAGTCAGCCCCAGCATTTT. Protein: CASSLGAGGSQPQHF.

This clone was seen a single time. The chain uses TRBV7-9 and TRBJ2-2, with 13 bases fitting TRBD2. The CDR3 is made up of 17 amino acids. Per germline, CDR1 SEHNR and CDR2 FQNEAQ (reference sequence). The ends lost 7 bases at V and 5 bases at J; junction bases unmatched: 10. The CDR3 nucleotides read TGTGCCAGCACCCCGCCGGGGACTAGCGGGGCAACCGGGGAGCTGTTTTTT. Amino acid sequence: CASTPPGTSGATGELFF.

The CDR3 region has the DNA TGTGCCTGGAGTAAGCTTGGTGTCCGCTCCTACGAGCAGTACTTC. Protein sequence: CAWSKLGVRSYEQYF. This chain joins TRBV30 and TRBJ2-7, with D hard to call. CDR1 and CDR2 from the germline V gene are GTSNPN and SVGIG (reference sequence). Trimming took 2 bases from V and 0 from J, leaving 14 bases between them. The CDR3 totals 15 residues.

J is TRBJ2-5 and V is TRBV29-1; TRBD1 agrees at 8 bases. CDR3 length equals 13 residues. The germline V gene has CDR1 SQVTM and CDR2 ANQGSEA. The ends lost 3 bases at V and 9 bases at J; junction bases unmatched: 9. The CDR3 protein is CSVDGTGKGAQYF. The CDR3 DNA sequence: TGCAGCGTTGACGGGACAGGAAAGGGGGCCCAGTACTTC.

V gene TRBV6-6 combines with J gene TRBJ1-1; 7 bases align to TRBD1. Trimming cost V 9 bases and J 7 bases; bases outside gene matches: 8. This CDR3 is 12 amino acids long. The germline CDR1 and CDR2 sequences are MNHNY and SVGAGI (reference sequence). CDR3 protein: CARGQLGGEAFF. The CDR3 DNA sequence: TGTGCCAGGGGACAGTTGGGAGGTGAAGCTTTCTTT.

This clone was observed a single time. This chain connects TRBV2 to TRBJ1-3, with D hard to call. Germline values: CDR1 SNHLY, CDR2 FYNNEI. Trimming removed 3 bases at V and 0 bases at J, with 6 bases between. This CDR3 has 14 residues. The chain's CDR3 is CASSDGHSGNTIYF. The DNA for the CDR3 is TGTGCCAGCAGTGATGGGCACTCTGGAAACACCATATATTTT.

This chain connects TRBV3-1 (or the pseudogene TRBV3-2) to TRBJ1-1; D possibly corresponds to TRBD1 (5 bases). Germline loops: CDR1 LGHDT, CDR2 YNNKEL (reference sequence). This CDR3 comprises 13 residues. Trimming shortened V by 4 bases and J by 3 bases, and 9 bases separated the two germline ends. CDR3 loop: CASSLTGDTEAFF. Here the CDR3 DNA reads TGTGCCAGCAGCCTTACAGGAGACACTGAAGCTTTCTTT.

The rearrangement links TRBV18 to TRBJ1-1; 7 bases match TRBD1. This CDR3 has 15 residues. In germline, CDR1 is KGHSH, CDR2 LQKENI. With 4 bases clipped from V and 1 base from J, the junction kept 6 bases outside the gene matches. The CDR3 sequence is CASSQQGSGNTEAFF. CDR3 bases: TGTGCCAGCTCACAACAGGGGTCGGGGAACACTGAAGCTTTCTTT.

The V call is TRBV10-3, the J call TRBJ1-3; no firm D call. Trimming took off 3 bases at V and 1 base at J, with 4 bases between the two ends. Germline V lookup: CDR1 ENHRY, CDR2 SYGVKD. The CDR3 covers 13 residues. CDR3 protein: CAISDLSGNTIYF. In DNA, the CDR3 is TGTGCCATCAGTGATTTATCTGGAAACACCATATATTTT.

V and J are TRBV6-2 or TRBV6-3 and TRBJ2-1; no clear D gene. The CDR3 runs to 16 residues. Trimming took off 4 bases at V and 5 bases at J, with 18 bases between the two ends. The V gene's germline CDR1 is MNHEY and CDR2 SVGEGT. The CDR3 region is CASSSTNLAPNNEQFF. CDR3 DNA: TGTGCCAGCAGTTCCACTAACTTGGCCCCTAACAATGAGCAGTTCTTC.

The CDR3 bases are TGTGCCAGTAGTCACCGGGGGAGTCGGACTGAAGCTTTCTTT. Translating gives CASSHRGSRTEAFF. The chain joins TRBV19 to TRBJ1-1; possibly TRBD1 for D (5 bases). V shed 5 bases and J shed 5 bases, with 15 bases lying between them. The germline V gene encodes CDR1 LNHDA and CDR2 SQIVND (reference sequence). The CDR3 is made up of 14 amino acids.

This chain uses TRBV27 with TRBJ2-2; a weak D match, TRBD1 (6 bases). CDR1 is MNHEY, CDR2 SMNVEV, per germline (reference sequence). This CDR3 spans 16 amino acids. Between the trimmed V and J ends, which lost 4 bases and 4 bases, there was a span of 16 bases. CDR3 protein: CASSSPRTVSTGELFF. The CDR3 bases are TGTGCCAGCAGTTCACCCCGGACAGTTTCCACCGGGGAGCTGTTTTTT.

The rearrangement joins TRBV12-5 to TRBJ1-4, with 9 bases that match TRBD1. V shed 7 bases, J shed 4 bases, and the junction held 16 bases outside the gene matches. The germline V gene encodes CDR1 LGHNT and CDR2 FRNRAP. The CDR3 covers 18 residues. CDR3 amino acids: CASAPPGQGPRGNEKLFF. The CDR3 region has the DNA TGTGCTAGTGCCCCACCGGGACAGGGTCCTCGGGGTAATGAAAAACTGTTTTTT.

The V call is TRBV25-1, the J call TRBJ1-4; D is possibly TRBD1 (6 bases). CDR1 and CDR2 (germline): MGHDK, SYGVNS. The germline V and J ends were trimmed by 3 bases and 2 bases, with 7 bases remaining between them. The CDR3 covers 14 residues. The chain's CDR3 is CASSEGATNEKLFF. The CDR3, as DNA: TGTGCCAGCAGTGAGGGGGCGACTAATGAAAAACTGTTTTTT. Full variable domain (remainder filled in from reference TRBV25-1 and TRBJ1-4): EADIYQTPRYLVIGTGKKITLECSQTMGHDKMYWYQQDPGMELHLIHYSYGVNSTEKGDLSSESTVSRIRTEHFPLTLESARPSHTSQYLCASSEGATNEKLFFGSGTQLSVL.

The CDR3 DNA reads TGCGCCAGCAGCCAAGCAGGGGGTTCGGGTTCACCCCTCCACTTT. Amino acids: CASSQAGGSGSPLHF. The rearrangement links TRBV4-1 to TRBJ1-6, with 7 nucleotides matching TRBD1. There are 15 residues in the CDR3. J gave up 9 bases and V 1 base, and 6 bases lay outside the gene matches. Looked up from germline, CDR1 is MGHRA and CDR2 is YSYEKL.

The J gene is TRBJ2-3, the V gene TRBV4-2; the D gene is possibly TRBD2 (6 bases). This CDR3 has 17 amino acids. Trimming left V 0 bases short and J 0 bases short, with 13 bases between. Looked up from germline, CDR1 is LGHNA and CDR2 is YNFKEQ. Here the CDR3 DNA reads TGTGCCAGCAGCCAAGAACTAGCTGGGTACAGCACAGATACGCAGTATTTT. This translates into CASSQELAGYSTDTQYF.

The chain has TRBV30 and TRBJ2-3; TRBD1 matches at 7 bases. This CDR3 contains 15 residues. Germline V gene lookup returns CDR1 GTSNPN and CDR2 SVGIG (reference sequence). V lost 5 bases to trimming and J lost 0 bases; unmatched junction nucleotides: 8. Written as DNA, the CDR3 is TGTGCCTGGCACAGGGGCCAACCTAGCACAGATACGCAGTATTTT. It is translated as CAWHRGQPSTDTQYF.

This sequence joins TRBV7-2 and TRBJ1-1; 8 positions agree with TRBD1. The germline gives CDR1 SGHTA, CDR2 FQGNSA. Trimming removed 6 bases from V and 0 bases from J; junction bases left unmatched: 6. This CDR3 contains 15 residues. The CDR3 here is CASSPDRGMNTEAFF. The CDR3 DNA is TGTGCCAGCAGTCCTGACAGGGGCATGAACACTGAAGCTTTCTTT. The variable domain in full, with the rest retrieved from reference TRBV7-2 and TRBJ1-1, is GAGVSQSPSNKVTEKGKDVELRCDPISGHTALYWYRQSLGQGLEFLIYFQGNSAPDKSGLPSDRFSAERTGGSVSTLTIQRTQQEDSAVYLCASSPDRGMNTEAFFGQGTRLTVV.

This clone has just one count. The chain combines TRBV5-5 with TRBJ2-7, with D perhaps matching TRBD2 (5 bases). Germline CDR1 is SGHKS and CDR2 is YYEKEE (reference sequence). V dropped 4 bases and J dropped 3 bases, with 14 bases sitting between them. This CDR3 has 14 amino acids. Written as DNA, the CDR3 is TGTGCCAGCAGCCCCCTGGGGAGTGGCTACGAGCAGTACTTC. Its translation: CASSPLGSGYEQYF.

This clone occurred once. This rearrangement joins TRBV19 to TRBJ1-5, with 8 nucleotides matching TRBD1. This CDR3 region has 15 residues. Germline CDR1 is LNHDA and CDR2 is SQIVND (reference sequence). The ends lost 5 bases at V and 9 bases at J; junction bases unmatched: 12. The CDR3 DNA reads TGTGCCAGTAGTTCAGAGGACAGGGTATTAAGGCCCCAGCATTTT. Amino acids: CASSSEDRVLRPQHF.